A single sample is the source of the 27 T cell receptor beta chains below, sequenced in a study of cytomegalovirus exposure and HLA in healthy donors. The PCR had 60 Vbeta and 13 Jbeta primers. Libraries were prepared by immunoSEQ multiplex PCR; TCRdb keeps only in-frame clonotypes and omits some of them. The profile covers a few hundred thousand clones, with approximately 70% appearing a single time and 1.5% to 2% taken by the ten largest. Sequencing input: PBMCs. These receptor sequences come from a woman aged 30 to 39 in good health and CMV-seronegative.

The CDR3 protein is CASSPSVHTDTQYF. In nucleotides, the CDR3 is TGTGCCAGCAGCCCGTCGGTGCACACAGATACGCAGTATTTT. This chain uses TRBV5-6 with TRBJ2-3; the D is unclear. This CDR3 is 14 amino acids long. The germline gives CDR1 SGHDT, CDR2 YYEEEE. The V gene lost 4 bases and the J gene lost 2 bases, with 11 bases spanning the gap.

The V call is TRBV19, the J call TRBJ1-1; D unclear. The V gene lost 3 bases and the J gene lost 0 bases, with 11 bases spanning the gap. The germline V gene has CDR1 LNHDA and CDR2 SQIVND (reference sequence). This CDR3 is built from 15 residues. DNA for the CDR3: TGTGCCAGTAGTATCCTAAAGCCGATGAACACTGAAGCTTTCTTT. Translation gives CASSILKPMNTEAFF.

The chain recombines TRBV5-1 with TRBJ2-2; 9 nucleotides match TRBD2. Germline CDR1 reads SGHRS; CDR2 reads YFSETQ. This CDR3 is built from 15 residues. The V gene end was trimmed by 3 bases and the J gene end by 2 bases; junction bases not matched to a gene: 2. The CDR3 nucleotides are TGCGCCAGCAGCTCGGGACTAGCTAACACCGGGGAGCTGTTTTTT. Encoded protein: CASSSGLANTGELFF.

V gene TRBV25-1 combines with J gene TRBJ1-5; D unresolved. The germline V gene has CDR1 MGHDK and CDR2 SYGVNS. Trimming pared 3 bases from V and 2 bases from J, leaving 11 bases between. The CDR3 runs 15 residues. CDR3 protein: CASSDGTLGNQPQHF. CDR3 coding DNA: TGTGCCAGCAGTGATGGCACCCTGGGCAATCAGCCCCAGCATTTT.

In this sample, this clone turned up a few times. The V and J genes are TRBV19 and TRBJ2-5, with 7 bases that match TRBD1. Germline V gives CDR1 LNHDA, CDR2 SQIVND (reference sequence). Germline trimming cut 2 bases from V and 4 bases from J; bases unmatched to any gene: 4. The CDR3 consists of 14 residues. The CDR3 loop reads CASSIRDSGETQYF. In DNA form, the CDR3 reads TGTGCCAGTAGTATAAGGGACAGCGGAGAGACCCAGTACTTC.

The rearrangement links TRBV6-1 to TRBJ2-7; 7 nucleotides match TRBD2. Trimming at V came to 8 bases and at J to 6 bases, leaving 4 bases not matched to a gene. The germline CDR1 and CDR2 sequences are MNHNS and SASEGT. The CDR3 sequence is 11 residues long. The DNA for the CDR3 is TGTGCCAGCGTGGGCGGGGGCGAGCAGTACTTC. Protein product: CASVGGGEQYF.

This chain joins TRBV19 and TRBJ1-2, with a possible D match to TRBD1 (6 bases). Germline V gene lookup returns CDR1 LNHDA and CDR2 SQIVND (reference sequence). V was trimmed by 4 bases and J by 6 bases, leaving 18 bases between them. CDR3 size: 15 residues. The CDR3 DNA sequence: TGTGCCAGTAGTACGCGGGGGGGGCGAGTTGATGGCTACACCTTC. It yields the protein CASSTRGGRVDGYTF.

This chain connects TRBV27 to TRBJ2-1; TRBD1 aligns across 9 bases. V trimming: 5 bases; J trimming: 4 bases; junction bases outside the gene matches: 12. From germline, CDR1 is MNHEY and CDR2 SMNVEV (reference sequence). The CDR3 loop spans 17 amino acids. For the CDR3, the DNA is TGTGCCAGCAGTCTGGACAGGGGAGCTTTAGGATACAATGAGCAGTTCTTC. It codes for CASSLDRGALGYNEQFF.

This clone was found once. This chain links TRBV19 with TRBJ1-4; D perhaps matches TRBD1 (5 bases). The CDR3 length is 13 residues. The V end was cut by 7 bases, the J end by 8 bases, with 14 bases between. Germline CDR1 is LNHDA and CDR2 is SQIVND (reference sequence). CDR3 DNA sequence: TGTGCCAGTACCGCGTGGGGCAGCGAAAAACTGTTTTTT. Amino acid sequence: CASTAWGSEKLFF.

The chain employs TRBV7-9 and TRBJ2-1; D perhaps matches TRBD2 (6 bases). The CDR3 is 13 amino acids. In germline, CDR1 is SEHNR, CDR2 FQNEAQ (reference sequence). V dropped 5 bases and J dropped 10 bases, with 15 bases sitting between them. The CDR3 DNA sequence: TGTGCCAGCAGCCTGCGGACTATTGACGAGCAGTTCTTC. Its protein is CASSLRTIDEQFF. Full variable domain (rest looked up from reference TRBV7-9 and TRBJ2-1): DTGVSQNPRHKITKRGQNVTFRCDPISEHNRLYWYRQTLGQGPEFLTYFQNEAQLEKSRLLSDRFSAERPKGSFSTLEIQRTEQGDSAMYLCASSLRTIDEQFFGPGTRLTVL.

Worth noting for this clone: A read error may produce the germline difference seen at one junction end. As DNA, the CDR3 is TGTGCTAGCAGCGTAATAGACAGGGCCCGAAAAACTGTTTTT. Protein: CASSVIDRARKTVF. This sequence joins TRBV7-7 and TRBJ1-4; 7 nucleotides align to TRBD1. The CDR3 runs 14 residues. The germline CDR1 and CDR2 sequences are SSHAT and FNYEAQ (reference sequence).

The genes are TRBV6-1 and TRBJ2-1; the match to TRBD2 covers 8 bases. CDR1 and CDR2 (germline): MNHNS, SASEGT. J was trimmed by 4 bases and V by 6 bases; bases with no gene match: 8. This CDR3 spans 15 amino acids. The CDR3 sequence is CASRNRLAPYNEQFF. Here the CDR3 DNA reads TGTGCCAGCAGGAATAGACTAGCGCCTTACAATGAGCAGTTCTTC.

This rearrangement joins TRBV6-1 to TRBJ1-2; D is possibly TRBD1 (6 bases). The CDR3 consists of 16 residues. The V end lost 1 base, the J end lost 0 bases, and 12 bases lay between the germline ends. Germline lookup yields CDR1 MNHNS and CDR2 SASEGT. CDR3 nucleotides: TGTGCCAGCAGTGAAGTCCGGGGACACCCTAACTATGGCTACACCTTC. This translates into CASSEVRGHPNYGYTF.

This chain connects TRBV30 to TRBJ2-5; 11 positions agree with TRBD2. The J segment lost 1 base and the V segment lost 1 base, leaving 11 bases of the junction unmatched. Germline CDR1 is GTSNPN and CDR2 is SVGIG (reference sequence). The CDR3 loop spans 18 amino acids. This CDR3 is CAWSGPLAGGGAQETQYF. In nucleotides, the CDR3 is TGTGCCTGGAGTGGACCCCTAGCGGGAGGAGGGGCCCAAGAGACCCAGTACTTC.

As DNA, the CDR3 is TGTGCTAGTGGCCCCAGGTATGAGGGCGCTTTCTTT. Residues: CASGPRYEGAFF. The chain has TRBV12-5 and TRBJ1-1; D unresolved. The CDR3 loop spans 12 amino acids. The ends were cut back, 6 bases at V and 11 bases at J, with 16 bases in the middle. Per germline, CDR1 LGHNT and CDR2 FRNRAP.

A few counts support this clone. The chain has TRBV6-6 and TRBJ2-1; the D gene is possibly TRBD2 (6 bases). The germline gives CDR1 MNHNY, CDR2 SVGAGI (reference sequence). The V and J ends lost 1 base and 8 bases respectively, with 12 bases between them. CDR3 length: 14 amino acids. The CDR3 region has the DNA TGTGCCAGCAGTTACTTACGGGGGATGTATGAGCAGTTCTTC. It codes for CASSYLRGMYEQFF.

V is TRBV5-4 and J is TRBJ1-2; no firm D call. The V gene's germline CDR1 is SGHNT and CDR2 YYREEE (reference sequence). Trimming took 2 bases from V and 2 from J, leaving 7 bases between them. The CDR3 length is 13 residues. This chain's CDR3 is CASSLSINYGYTF. CDR3 DNA sequence: TGTGCCAGCAGCTTATCTATCAACTATGGCTACACCTTC.

This clone was recorded a few times. A much larger clone sits a single nucleotide away, making a read error possible. V gene TRBV25-1 combines with J gene TRBJ2-3; 10 bases match TRBD2. Germline-derived CDR1 and CDR2 are MGHDK and SYGVNS. Trimming took 4 bases from V and 1 from J; bases not matched to a gene: 2. The CDR3 loop spans 15 amino acids. Here the CDR3 DNA reads TGTGCCAGCAGTGTAACTAGCGGGGGCACAGATACGCAGTATTTT. This translates into CASSVTSGGTDTQYF.

J is TRBJ1-6 and V is TRBV27; 10 positions match TRBD1. Germline V gene data show CDR1 as MNHEY and CDR2 as SMNVEV (reference sequence). This CDR3 contains 16 residues. V dropped 5 bases and J dropped 7; count of bases not matched to a gene: 8. In nucleotides, the CDR3 is TGTGCCAGCAGTCCGCGGGGACAGGGGTGGAATTCACCCCTCCACTTT. It is translated as CASSPRGQGWNSPLHF.

The V call is TRBV6-5, the J call TRBJ1-2; 7 bases are a match to TRBD1. This CDR3 spans 15 amino acids. The ends lost 6 bases at V and 0 bases at J; junction bases unmatched: 7. Germline-derived CDR1 and CDR2 are MNHEY and SVGAGI. The CDR3 coding sequence is TGTGCCAGCAGCTTTGGACAGGCGGCTAACTATGGCTACACCTTC. It encodes CASSFGQAANYGYTF.

CDR3 DNA: TGTGCCAGCAGCTTTTGGGACAGTCGGACTAGCGGAGGATACAATGAGCAGTTCTTC. This encodes CASSFWDSRTSGGYNEQFF. V and J are TRBV11-2 and TRBJ2-1; 10 nucleotides match TRBD2. The V gene end was trimmed by 3 bases and the J gene end by 4 bases; junction bases not matched to a gene: 15. Germline assignment: CDR1 SGHAT and CDR2 FQNNGV. The length of the CDR3 is 19 residues.

The rearrangement uses TRBV6-7 and TRBJ1-2, with 8 nucleotides matching TRBD1. TRBV6-7 carries the ORF label, with uncertain function. The CDR3 runs 17 residues. With 4 bases clipped from V and 4 bases from J, the junction kept 14 bases outside the gene matches. CDR3 residues: CASSFPTNLDRAYGYTF. The DNA of the CDR3 is TGTGCCAGCAGTTTTCCTACAAACCTGGACAGGGCCTATGGCTACACCTTC.

This rearrangement joins TRBV7-3 to TRBJ2-3; 7 bases are a match to TRBD1. Germline CDR1 is SGHTA and CDR2 is FQGTGA. Losses at the gene ends were 8 bases for V and 4 bases for J; bases not matched to a gene: 9. The CDR3 has 14 amino acids. The CDR3 spells CASAPRGRADTQYF. The CDR3 bases are TGTGCCAGCGCACCTAGGGGGCGGGCAGATACGCAGTATTTT.

The chain employs TRBV12-2 and TRBJ2-5; the table's D call of TRBD2 was not tested on the DNA. The better agreement between TRBJ2-7 and the DNA end casts doubt on the J call. TRBV12-2 is termed a pseudogene. This CDR3 spans 15 amino acids. The CDR3 region has the DNA TGTGCAAGTCGCTCCTCGTCTCTCCGCGGCTACGAGCAGTACTTC. It translates to CASRSSSLRGYEQYF.

CDR3 bases: TGTGCCAGCAGCTTAGCTTTCACTAGCGCCTCAATGGGGTCAGATACGCAGTATTTT. This sequence encodes CASSLAFTSASMGSDTQYF. This rearrangement joins TRBV5-6 to TRBJ2-3; 7 bases map to TRBD2. CDR1 and CDR2 (germline): SGHDT, YYEEEE. J was trimmed by 4 bases and V by 2 bases; bases with no gene match: 19. This CDR3 has 19 residues.

The chain is built from TRBV4-2 and TRBJ2-7, with D possibly matching TRBD1 (6 bases). Trimming pared 3 bases from V and 0 bases from J, leaving 12 bases between. Germline loops: CDR1 LGHNA, CDR2 YNFKEQ. The CDR3 consists of 15 residues. The CDR3 loop is CASSQEAGDSYEQYF. CDR3 in DNA: TGTGCCAGCAGCCAGGAAGCAGGGGACTCCTACGAGCAGTACTTC.

As concerns this clone: Different DNA sequences within this sample yield the same CDR3. This rearrangement joins TRBV7-2 to TRBJ1-3, with D possibly matching TRBD1 (5 bases). Trimming stripped 9 bases from V and 0 bases from J, with 15 bases between. Germline V CDR1 and CDR2: SGHTA, FQGNSA. The CDR3 loop spans 15 amino acids. The CDR3 sequence: CASSLGASSGNTIYF. In DNA form, the CDR3 reads TGTGCCAGTTCGCTTGGGGCGAGCTCTGGAAACACCATATATTTT.